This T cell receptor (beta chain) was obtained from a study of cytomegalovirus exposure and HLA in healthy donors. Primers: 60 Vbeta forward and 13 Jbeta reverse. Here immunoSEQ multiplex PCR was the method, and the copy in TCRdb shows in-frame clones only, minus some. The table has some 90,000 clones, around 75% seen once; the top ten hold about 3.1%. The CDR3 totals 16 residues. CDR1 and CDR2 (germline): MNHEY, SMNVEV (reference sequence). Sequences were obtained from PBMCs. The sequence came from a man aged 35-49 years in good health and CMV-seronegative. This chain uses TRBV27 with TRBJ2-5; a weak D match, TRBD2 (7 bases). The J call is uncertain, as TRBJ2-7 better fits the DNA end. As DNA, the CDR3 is TGTGCCAGCAGAATAGGGGGAGGGCCTAGCTCCTACGAGCAGTACTTC. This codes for CASRIGGGPSSYEQYF.